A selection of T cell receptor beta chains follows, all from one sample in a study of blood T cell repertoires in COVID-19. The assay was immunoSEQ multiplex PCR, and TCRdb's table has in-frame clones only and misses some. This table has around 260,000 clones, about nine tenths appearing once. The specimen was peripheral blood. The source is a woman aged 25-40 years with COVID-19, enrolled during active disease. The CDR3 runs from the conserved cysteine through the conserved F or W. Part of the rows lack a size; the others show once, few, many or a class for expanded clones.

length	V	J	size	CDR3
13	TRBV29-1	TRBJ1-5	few	CSVGDRGYQPQHF
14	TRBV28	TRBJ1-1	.	CASGSGQGFTEAFF
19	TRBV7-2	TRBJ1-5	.	CASSYGTGTGKYSNQPQHF
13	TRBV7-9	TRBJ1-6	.	CASSFGDNSPLHF
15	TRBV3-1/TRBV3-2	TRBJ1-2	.	CASSQGQGYNYGYTF
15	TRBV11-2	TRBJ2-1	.	CASRAIATTYNEQFF
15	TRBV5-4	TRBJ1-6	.	CASSVGVAYNSPLHF
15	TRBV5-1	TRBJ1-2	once	CASSSNPDSPYGYTF
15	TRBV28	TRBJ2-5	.	CASRPRRGLQETQYF
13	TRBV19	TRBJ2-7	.	CASSINRDYEQYF
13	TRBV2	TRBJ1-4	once	CASGRARAEKLFF
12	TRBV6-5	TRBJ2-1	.	CASSPSGAEQFF
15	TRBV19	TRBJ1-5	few	CASSIAGGLDQPQHF
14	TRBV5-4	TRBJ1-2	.	CASSSQGPNYGYTF
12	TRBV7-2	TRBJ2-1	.	CASSQRAGRPFF
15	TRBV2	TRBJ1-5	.	CASREAQVGNQPQHF
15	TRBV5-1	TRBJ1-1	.	CASYYSPGQGYETFF
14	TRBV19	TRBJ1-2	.	CATSLVGGNYGYTF
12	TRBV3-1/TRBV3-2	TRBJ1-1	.	CASSPLNTEAFF
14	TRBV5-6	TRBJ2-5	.	CASGAVGTKETQYF
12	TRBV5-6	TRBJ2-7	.	CASSDSSYEQYF
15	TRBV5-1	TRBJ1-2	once	CASSLNGLRDYGYTF
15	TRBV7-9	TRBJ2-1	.	CASSFMAGVRNEQFF
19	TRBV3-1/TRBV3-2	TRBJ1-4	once	CASSPRDLGQPDPNEKLFF
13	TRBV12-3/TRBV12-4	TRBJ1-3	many	CASTKNSGNTIYF
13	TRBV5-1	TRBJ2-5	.	CASSYRTAETQYF
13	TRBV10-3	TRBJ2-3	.	CAIRSSPESTQYF
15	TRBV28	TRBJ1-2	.	CASSSPAGASYGYTF
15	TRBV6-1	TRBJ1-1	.	CASSEASGVGTEAFF
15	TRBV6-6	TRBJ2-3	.	CASSSQERGTDTQYF
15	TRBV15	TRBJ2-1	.	CATSDGTGHRNEQFF
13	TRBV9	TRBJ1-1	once	CASSVGQYTEAFF
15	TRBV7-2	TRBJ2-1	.	CASSLGRRESWKQFF
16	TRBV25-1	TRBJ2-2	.	CASRKPGQANTGELFF
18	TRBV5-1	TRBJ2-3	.	CASSLADLAGGRADTQYF
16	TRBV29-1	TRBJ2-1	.	CSVEDPDRVSYNEQFF
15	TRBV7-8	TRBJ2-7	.	CASSVDRGISYEQYF
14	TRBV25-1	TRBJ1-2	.	CASTPAGEFNGYTF
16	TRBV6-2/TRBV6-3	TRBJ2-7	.	CASSYSMAGGVYEQYF
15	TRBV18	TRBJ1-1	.	CASSGLGGPNTEAFF
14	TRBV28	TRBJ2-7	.	CASSRPGQSYEQYF
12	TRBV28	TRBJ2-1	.	CASFRQYNEQFF
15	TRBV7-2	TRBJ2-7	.	CASSLKGQELSEQYF
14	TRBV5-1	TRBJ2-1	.	CASSVGGENNEQFF
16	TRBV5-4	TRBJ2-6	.	CASSLALNSGANVLTF
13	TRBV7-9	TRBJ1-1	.	CASSLLPGTEAFF
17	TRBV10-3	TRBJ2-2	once	CAISESTAGGVTGELFF
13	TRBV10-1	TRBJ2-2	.	CASRDSYTGELFF
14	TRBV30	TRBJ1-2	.	CAWRRALGLYGYTF
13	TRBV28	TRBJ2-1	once	CASRTSGRDEQFF
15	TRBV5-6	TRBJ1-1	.	CASSLDRGRDTEAFF
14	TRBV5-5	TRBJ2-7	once	CASSLDGGLGEQYF
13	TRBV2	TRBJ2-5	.	CASLLAGQETQYF